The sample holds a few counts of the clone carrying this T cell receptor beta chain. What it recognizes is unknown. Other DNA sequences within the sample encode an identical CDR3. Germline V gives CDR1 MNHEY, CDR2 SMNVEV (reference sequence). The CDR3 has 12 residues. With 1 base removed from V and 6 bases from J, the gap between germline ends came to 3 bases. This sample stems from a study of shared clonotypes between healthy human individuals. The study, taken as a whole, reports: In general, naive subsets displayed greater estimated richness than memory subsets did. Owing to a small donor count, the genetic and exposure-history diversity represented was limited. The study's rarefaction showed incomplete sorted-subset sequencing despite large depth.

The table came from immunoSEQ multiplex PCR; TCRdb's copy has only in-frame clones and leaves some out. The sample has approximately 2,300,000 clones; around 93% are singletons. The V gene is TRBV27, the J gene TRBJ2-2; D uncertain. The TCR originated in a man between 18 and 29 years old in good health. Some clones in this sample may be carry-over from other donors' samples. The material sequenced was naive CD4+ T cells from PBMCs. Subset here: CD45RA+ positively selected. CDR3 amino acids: CASSLYAGELFF. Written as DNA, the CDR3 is TGTGCCAGCAGTTTATATGCCGGGGAGCTGTTTTTT.